This entry is about one T cell receptor beta chain. The antigen remains unidentified. This sample stems from a study of PD-1 blockade in mismatch repair-deficient tumors. On the study more broadly: Enrolled about 2013-2017, patients had progressing, pretreated mismatch repair-deficient cancers of 12 to 13 types. Study-level points and caveats: About 4.5% of the roughly 140 peptide-expanded blood TCRs were also found in tumor.

The CDR3 runs 17 residues. The V and J ends lost 0 bases and 8 bases, in that order; junction bases with no gene match: 12. Germline assignment: CDR1 MGHRA and CDR2 YSYEKL. TCRdb's copy holds only in-frame clones and misses some; the assay was immunoSEQ multiplex PCR. Among approximately 9,000 clones listed, about 93% were seen once. The time point denotes: approximately eleven-day in vitro stimulation with candidate neoantigen peptide 3. Every patient had mismatch repair deficiency by PCR or immunohistochemistry. Cells were stimulated 10 days with each of roughly 7 ELISpot-reactive neoantigens. The chain has TRBV4-1 and TRBJ1-4, with TRBD1 identical over 7 bases. The receptor was isolated from an adult with mismatch repair-deficient cancer. The sequencing used cells cultured in vitro, collected from a patient treated with pembrolizumab. The CDR3 spells CASSQDDLGGLSEKLFF. DNA for the CDR3: TGCGCCAGCAGCCAAGATGACTTAGGGGGCTTGAGCGAAAAACTGTTTTTT.